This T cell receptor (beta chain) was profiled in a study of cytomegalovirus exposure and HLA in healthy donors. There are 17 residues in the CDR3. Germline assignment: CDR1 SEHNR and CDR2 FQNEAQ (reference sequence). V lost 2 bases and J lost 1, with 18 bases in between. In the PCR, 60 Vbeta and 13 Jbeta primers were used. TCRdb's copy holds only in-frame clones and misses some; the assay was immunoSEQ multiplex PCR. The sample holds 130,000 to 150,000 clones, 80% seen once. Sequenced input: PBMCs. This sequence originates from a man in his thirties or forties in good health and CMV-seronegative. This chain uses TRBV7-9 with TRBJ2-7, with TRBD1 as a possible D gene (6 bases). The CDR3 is CASSLTSWGRVSYEQYF. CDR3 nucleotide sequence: TGTGCCAGCAGCTTAACGAGCTGGGGGCGTGTGTCCTACGAGCAGTACTTC. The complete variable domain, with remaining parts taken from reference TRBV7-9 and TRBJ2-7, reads DTGVSQNPRHKITKRGQNVTFRCDPISEHNRLYWYRQTLGQGPEFLTYFQNEAQLEKSRLLSDRFSAERPKGSFSTLEIQRTEQGDSAMYLCASSLTSWGRVSYEQYFGPGTRLTVT.